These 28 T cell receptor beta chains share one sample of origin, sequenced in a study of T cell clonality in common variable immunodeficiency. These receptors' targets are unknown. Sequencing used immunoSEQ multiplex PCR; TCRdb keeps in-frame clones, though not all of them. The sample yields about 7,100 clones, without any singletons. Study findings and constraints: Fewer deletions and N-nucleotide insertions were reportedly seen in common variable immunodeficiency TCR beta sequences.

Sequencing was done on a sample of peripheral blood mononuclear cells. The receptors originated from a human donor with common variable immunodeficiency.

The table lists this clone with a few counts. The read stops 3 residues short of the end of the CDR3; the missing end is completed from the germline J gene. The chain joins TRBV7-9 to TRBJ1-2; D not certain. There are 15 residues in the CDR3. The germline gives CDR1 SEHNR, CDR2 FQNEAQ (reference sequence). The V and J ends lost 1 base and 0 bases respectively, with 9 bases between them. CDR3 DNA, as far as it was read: TGTGCCAGCAGCTTAGTCCCTGGCTCTAACTATGGC. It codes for CASSLVPGSNYG. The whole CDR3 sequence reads CASSLVPGSNYGYTF.

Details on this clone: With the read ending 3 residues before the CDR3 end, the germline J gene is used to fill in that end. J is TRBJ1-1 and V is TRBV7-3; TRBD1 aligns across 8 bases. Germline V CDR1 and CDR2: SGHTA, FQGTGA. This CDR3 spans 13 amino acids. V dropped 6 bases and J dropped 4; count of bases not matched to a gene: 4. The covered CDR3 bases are TGTGCCAGCAGACTAGACAGGGGCACTGAA. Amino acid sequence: CASRLDRGTE. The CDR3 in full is CASRLDRGTEAFF.

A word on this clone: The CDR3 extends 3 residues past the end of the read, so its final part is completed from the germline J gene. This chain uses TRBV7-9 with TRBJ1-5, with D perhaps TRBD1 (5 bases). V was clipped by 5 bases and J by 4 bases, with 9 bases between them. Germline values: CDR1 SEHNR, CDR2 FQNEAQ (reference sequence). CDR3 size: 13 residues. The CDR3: CASSRGGNQPQHF. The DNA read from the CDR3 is TGTGCCAGCAGCCGGGGGGGGAATCAGCCC.

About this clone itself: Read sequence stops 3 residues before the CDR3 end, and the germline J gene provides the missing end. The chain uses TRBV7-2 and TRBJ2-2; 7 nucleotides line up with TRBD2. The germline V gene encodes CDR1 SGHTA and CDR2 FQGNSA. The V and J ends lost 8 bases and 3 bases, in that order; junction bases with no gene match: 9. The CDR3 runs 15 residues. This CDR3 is CASGGAGSYTGELFF. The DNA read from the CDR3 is TGTGCCAGCGGAGGAGCGGGATCATACACCGGGGAG.

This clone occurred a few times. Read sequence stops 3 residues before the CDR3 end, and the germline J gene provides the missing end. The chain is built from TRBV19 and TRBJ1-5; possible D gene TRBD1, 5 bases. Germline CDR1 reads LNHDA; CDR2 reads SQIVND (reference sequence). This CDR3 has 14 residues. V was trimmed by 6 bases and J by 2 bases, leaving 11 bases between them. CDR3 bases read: TGTGCCAGTAGGCAGGGTTTGGGCAATCAGCCC. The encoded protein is CASRQGLGNQP. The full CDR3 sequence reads CASRQGLGNQPQHF.

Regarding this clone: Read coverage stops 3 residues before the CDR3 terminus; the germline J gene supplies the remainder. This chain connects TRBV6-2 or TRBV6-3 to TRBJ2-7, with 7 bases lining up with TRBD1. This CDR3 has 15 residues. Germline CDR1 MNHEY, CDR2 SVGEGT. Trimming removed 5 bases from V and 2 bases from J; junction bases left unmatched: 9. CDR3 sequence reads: CASSDRVINTYEQYF. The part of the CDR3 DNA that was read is TGTGCCAGCAGTGACAGGGTCATAAACACCTACGAG.

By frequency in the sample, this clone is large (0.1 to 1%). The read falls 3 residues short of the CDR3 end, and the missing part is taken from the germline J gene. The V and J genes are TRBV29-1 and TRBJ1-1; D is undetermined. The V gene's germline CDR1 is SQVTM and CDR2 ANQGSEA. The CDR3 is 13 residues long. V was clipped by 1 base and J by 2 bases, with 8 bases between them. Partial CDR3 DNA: TGCAGCGTTGAAGGGACTACAAACACTGAA. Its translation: CSVEGTTNTE. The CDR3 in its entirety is CSVEGTTNTEAFF.

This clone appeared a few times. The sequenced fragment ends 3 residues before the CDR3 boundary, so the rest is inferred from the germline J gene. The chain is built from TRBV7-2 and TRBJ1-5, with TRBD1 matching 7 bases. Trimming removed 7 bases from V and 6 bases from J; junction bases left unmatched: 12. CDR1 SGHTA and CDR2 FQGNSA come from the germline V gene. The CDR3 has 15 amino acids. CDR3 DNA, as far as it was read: TGTGCCAGCAACGCCGTAGGGGGCGCCGGTCAGCCC. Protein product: CASNAVGGAGQP. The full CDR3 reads CASNAVGGAGQPQHF.

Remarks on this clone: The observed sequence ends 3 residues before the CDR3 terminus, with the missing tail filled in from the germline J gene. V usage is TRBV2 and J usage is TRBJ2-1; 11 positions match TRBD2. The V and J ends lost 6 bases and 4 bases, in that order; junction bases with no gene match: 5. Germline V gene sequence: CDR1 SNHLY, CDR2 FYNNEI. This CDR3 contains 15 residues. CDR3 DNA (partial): TGTGCCAGCAGAAAGACTAGCGGGACTTACAATGAG. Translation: CASRKTSGTYNE. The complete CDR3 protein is CASRKTSGTYNEQFF. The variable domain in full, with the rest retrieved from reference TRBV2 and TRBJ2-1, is EPEVTQTPSHQVTQMGQEVILRCVPISNHLYFYWYRQILGQKVEFLVSFYNNEISEKSEIFDDQFSVERPDGSNFTLKIRSTKLEDSAMYFCASRKTSGTYNEQFFGPGTRLTVL.

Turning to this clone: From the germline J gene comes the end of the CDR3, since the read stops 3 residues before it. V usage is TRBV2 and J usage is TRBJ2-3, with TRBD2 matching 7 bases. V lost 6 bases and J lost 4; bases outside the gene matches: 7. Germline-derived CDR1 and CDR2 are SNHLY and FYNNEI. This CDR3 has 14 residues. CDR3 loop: CASRGPTSADTQYF. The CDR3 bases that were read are TGTGCCAGCAGGGGCCCAACTAGCGCAGATACG.

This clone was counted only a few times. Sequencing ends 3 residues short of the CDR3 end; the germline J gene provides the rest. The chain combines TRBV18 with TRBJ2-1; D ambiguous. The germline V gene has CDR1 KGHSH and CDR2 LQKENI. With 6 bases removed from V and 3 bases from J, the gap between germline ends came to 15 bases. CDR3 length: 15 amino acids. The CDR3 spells CASSQNSRLYNEQFF. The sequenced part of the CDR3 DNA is TGTGCCAGCTCTCAGAACTCCAGACTCTACAATGAG.

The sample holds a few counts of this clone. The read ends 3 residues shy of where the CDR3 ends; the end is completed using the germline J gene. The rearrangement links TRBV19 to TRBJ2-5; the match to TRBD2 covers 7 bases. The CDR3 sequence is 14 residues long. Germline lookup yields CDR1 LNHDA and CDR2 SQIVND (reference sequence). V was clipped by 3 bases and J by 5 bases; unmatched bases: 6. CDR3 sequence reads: CASSIPGRVETQYF. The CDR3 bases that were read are TGTGCCAGTAGTATCCCGGGGAGGGTTGAGACC. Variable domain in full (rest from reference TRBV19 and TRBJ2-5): DGGITQSPKYLFRKEGQNVTLSCEQNLNHDAMYWYRQDPGQGLRLIYYSQIVNDFQKGDIAEGYSVSREKKESFPLTVTSAQKNPTAFYLCASSIPGRVETQYFGPGTRLLVL.

The covered CDR3 bases are TGTGCCAGCTCACCAGTGTCAGGGGATAGAGCTGAA. Amino acid sequence: CASSPVSGDRAE. The entire CDR3 is CASSPVSGDRAEAFF. V gene TRBV18 combines with J gene TRBJ1-1, with D tentatively TRBD1 (6 bases). The read is 3 residues too short to cover the CDR3 end, so that end is filled in from the germline J gene. The CDR3 spans 15 residues. The ends were cut back, 2 bases at V and 6 bases at J, with 16 bases in the middle. Germline lookup yields CDR1 KGHSH and CDR2 LQKENI. Drawing the rest from reference TRBV18 and TRBJ1-1, the complete variable domain is NAGVMQNPRHLVRRRGQEARLRCSPMKGHSHVYWYRQLPEEGLKFMVYLQKENIIDESGMPKERFSAEFPKEGPSILRIQQVVRGDSAAYFCASSPVSGDRAEAFFGQGTRLTVV.

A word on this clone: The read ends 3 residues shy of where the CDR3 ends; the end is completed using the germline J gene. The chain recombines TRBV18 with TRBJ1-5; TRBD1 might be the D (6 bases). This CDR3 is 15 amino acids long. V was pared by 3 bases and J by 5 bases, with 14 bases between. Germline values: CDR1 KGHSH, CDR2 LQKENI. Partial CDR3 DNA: TGTGCCAGCTCACCGCTCCGGGGGGGGCATCAGCCC. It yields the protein CASSPLRGGHQP. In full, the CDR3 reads CASSPLRGGHQPQHF.

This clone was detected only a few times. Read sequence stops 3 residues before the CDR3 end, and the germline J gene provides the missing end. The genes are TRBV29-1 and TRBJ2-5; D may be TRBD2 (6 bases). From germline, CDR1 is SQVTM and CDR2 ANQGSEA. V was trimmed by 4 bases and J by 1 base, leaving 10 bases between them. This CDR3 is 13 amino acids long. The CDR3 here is CSVARGGQETQYF. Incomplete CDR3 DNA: TGCAGCGTTGCCCGGGGAGGCCAAGAGACC.

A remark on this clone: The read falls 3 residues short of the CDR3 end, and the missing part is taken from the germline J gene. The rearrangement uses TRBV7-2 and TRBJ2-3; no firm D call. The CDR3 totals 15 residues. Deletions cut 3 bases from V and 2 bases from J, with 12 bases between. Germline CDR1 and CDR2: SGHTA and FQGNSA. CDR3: CASSFSAWHTDTQYF. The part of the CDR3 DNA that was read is TGTGCCAGCAGCTTCTCAGCGTGGCACACAGATACG. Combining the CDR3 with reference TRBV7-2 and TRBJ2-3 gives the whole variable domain GAGVSQSPSNKVTEKGKDVELRCDPISGHTALYWYRQSLGQGLEFLIYFQGNSAPDKSGLPSDRFSAERTGGSVSTLTIQRTQQEDSAVYLCASSFSAWHTDTQYFGPGTRLTVL.

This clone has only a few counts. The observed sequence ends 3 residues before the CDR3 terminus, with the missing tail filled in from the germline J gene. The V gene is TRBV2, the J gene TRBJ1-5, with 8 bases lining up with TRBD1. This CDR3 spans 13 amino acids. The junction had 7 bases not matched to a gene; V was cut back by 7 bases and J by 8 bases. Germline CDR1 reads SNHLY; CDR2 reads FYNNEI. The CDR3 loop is CASTRTGKKPQHF. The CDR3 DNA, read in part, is TGTGCCAGCACTCGGACAGGGAAAAAGCCC.

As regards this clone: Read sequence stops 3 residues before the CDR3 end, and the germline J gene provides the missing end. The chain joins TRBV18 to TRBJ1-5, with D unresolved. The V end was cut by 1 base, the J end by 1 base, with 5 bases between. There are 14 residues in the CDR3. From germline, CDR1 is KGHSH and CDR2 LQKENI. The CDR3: CASSPLASNQPQHF. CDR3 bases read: TGTGCCAGCTCACCACTAGCAAGCAATCAGCCC.

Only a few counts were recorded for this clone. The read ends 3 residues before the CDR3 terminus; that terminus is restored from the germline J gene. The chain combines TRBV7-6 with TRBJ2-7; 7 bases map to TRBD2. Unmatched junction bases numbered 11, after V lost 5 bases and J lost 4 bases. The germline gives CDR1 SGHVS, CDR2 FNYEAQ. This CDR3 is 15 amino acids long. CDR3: CASSPLAESLYEQYF. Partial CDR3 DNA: TGTGCCAGCAGCCCGCTAGCGGAAAGCCTTTACGAG.

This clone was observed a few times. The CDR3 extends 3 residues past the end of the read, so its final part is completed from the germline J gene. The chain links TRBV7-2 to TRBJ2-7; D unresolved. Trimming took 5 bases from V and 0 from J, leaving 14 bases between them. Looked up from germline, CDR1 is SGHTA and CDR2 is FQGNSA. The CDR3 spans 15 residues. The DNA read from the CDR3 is TGTGCCAGCAGCCCCCGCGCAGGCCTCTCCTACGAG. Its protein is CASSPRAGLSYE. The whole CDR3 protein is CASSPRAGLSYEQYF.

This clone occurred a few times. The CDR3 loop is CASSFETGGETQYF. CDR3 DNA (partial): TGTGCCAGTAGTTTCGAGACAGGGGGGGAGACC. This rearrangement joins TRBV19 to TRBJ2-5, with 9 positions matching TRBD1. The CDR3 end is not reached by the read, which stops 3 residues before it; the germline J gene fills it in. V lost 5 bases, J lost 5 bases, and 6 bases stayed unmatched. The CDR3 has 14 amino acids. CDR1 is LNHDA, CDR2 SQIVND, per germline (reference sequence).

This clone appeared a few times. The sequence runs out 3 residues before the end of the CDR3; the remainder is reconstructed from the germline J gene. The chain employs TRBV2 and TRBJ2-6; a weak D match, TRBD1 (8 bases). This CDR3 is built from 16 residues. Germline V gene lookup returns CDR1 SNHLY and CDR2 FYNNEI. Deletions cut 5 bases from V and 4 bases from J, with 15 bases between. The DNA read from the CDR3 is TGTGCCAGCAGTCGACAGGGGAGGGAAGGGGCCAACGTC. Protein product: CASSRQGREGANV. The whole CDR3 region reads CASSRQGREGANVLTF. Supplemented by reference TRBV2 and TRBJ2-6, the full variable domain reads EPEVTQTPSHQVTQMGQEVILRCVPISNHLYFYWYRQILGQKVEFLVSFYNNEISEKSEIFDDQFSVERPDGSNFTLKIRSTKLEDSAMYFCASSRQGREGANVLTFGAGSRLTVL.

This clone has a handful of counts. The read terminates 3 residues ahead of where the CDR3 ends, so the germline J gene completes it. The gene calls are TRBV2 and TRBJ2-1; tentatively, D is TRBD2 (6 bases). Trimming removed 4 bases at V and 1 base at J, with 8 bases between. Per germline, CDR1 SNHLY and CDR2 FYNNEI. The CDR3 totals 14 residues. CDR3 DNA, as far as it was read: TGTGCCAGCAGTGCGGAGGGGTCCTACAATGAG. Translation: CASSAEGSYNE. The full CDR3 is CASSAEGSYNEQFF.

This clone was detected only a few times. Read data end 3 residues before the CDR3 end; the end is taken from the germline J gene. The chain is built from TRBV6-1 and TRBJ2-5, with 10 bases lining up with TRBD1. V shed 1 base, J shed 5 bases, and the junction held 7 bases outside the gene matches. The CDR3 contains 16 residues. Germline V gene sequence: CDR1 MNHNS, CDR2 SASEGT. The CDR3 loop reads CASSEVLGQGTETQYF. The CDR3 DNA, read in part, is TGTGCCAGCAGTGAAGTTCTGGGACAGGGGACCGAGACC.

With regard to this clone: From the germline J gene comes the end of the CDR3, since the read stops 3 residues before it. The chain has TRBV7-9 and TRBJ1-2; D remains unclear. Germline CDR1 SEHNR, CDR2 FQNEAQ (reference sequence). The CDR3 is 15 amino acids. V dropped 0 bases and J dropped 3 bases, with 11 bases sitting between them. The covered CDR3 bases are TGTGCCAGCAGCTTAGCCCGGAACACAGACTATGGC. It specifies CASSLARNTDYG. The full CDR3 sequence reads CASSLARNTDYGYTF.

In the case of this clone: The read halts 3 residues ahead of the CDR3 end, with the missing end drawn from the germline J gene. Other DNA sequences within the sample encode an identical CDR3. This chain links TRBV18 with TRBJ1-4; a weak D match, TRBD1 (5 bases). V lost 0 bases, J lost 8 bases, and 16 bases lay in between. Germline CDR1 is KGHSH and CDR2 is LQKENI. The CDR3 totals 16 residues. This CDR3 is CASSPPSGARVEKLFF. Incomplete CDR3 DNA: TGTGCCAGCTCACCACCCTCGGGCGCCAGGGTGGAAAAA.

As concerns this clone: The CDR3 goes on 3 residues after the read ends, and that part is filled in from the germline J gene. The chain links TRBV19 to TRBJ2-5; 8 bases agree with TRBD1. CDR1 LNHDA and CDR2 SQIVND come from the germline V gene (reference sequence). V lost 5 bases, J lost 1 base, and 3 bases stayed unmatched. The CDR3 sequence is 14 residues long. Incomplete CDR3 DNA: TGTGCCAGTAGTCTAGGACAGGGCCAAGAGACC. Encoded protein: CASSLGQGQET. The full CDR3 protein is CASSLGQGQETQYF.

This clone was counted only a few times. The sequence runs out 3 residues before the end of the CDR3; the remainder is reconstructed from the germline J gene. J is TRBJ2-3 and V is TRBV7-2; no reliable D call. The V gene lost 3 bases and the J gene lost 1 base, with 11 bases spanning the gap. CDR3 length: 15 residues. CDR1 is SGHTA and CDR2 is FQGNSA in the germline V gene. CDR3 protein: CASSLYAERTDTQYF. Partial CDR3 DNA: TGTGCCAGCAGCTTGTATGCGGAGCGCACAGATACG.